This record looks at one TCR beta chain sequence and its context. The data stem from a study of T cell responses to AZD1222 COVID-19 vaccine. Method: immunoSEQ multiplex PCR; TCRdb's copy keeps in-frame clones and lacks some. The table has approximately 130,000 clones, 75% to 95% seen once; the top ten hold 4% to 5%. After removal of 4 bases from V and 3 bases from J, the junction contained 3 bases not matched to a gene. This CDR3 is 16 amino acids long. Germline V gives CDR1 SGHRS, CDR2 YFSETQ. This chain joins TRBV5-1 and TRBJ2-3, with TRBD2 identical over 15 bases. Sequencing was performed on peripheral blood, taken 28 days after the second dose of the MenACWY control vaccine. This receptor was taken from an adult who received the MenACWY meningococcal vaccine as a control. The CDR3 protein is CASSPGLAGGTDTQYF. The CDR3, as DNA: TGCGCCAGCAGCCCGGGACTAGCGGGAGGAACAGATACGCAGTATTTT.